This record concerns one TCR beta chain sequence. As originally analysed: By means of reference gene primer amplification, nucleated cell counts were estimated. Generated by immunoSEQ multiplex PCR, the TCRdb table keeps only in-frame clones and is missing some. V and J calls and clone size come straight from that table; D and trimming were deduced from the DNA. The data contain a few hundred thousand clones, 88% of them singletons. CDR3 length: 14 residues. V gave up 6 bases and J gave up 1 base, with 12 bases separating them. Germline V gene data show CDR1 as SGHNT and CDR2 as YENEEA. This entry is derived from a study of blood T cell repertoires in COVID-19. Study details: The United States, Italy and Spain were the sources of the acute and convalescent COVID-19 samples. PBMCs, B-cell-depleted T cells, or T cells were the source of the cDNA or gDNA that made up the material.

The clonotype comes from a middle-aged woman who had been exposed to COVID-19. The sample comprised PBMCs or T cells enriched from blood (not recorded which). This sequence joins TRBV11-3 and TRBJ1-1; TRBD1 might be the D (5 bases). The CDR3 spells CASSWDSGNTEAFF. CDR3 nucleotide sequence: TGTGCCAGCAGTTGGGACTCCGGGAACACTGAAGCTTTCTTT.